These T cell receptor beta chains were read from a single sample in a study of cytomegalovirus exposure and HLA in healthy donors. Generated by immunoSEQ multiplex PCR, the TCRdb table keeps only in-frame clones and is missing some. The sample gives 150,000 to 250,000 clones, 82% of which show up once; 0.098% is in the top ten. The sequenced sample consisted of PBMCs. These TCRs come from a boy younger than 10 in good health and CMV-seronegative. Each CDR3 is given with its conserved first and last residue. The order of the fields is V gene, J gene, clone size, CDR3 length, D gene, CDR3 DNA, CDR3 protein. D genes are given only for firm matches. The listing skips clone size in some rows; elsewhere it reads once, few, many or a size class.

V gene: TRBV2; J gene: TRBJ2-3; clone size: .; CDR3 length: 17; D gene: .; CDR3 DNA: TGTGCCAGCAGTGTTCTCTCAGGGGCTGGGAACACAGATACGCAGTATTTT; CDR3 protein: CASSVLSGAGNTDTQYF
V gene: TRBV7-3; J gene: TRBJ2-1; clone size: .; CDR3 length: 15; D gene: .; CDR3 DNA: TGTGCCAGCAGCCCAGAAGGGTCCGGAGGGAATGAGCAGTTCTTC; CDR3 protein: CASSPEGSGGNEQFF
V gene: TRBV5-4; J gene: TRBJ2-4; clone size: few; CDR3 length: 13; D gene: .; CDR3 DNA: TGTGCCAGCAGCTGGGACACCAAAAACATTCAGTACTTC; CDR3 protein: CASSWDTKNIQYF
V gene: TRBV7-9; J gene: TRBJ1-3; clone size: .; CDR3 length: 14; D gene: .; CDR3 DNA: TGTGCCAGCAGACAGACAGCGACTGGAAACACCATATATTTT; CDR3 protein: CASRQTATGNTIYF
V gene: TRBV6-1; J gene: TRBJ2-2; clone size: .; CDR3 length: 14; D gene: .; CDR3 DNA: TGTGCCAGCAGTTGGACTAGGGGGACCGGGGAGCTGTTTTTT; CDR3 protein: CASSWTRGTGELFF
V gene: TRBV19; J gene: TRBJ1-5; clone size: .; CDR3 length: 15; D gene: .; CDR3 DNA: TGTGCCAGTACCCCTTTGGGGGAGGGAAATCAGCCCCAGCATTTT; CDR3 protein: CASTPLGEGNQPQHF
V gene: TRBV5-1; J gene: TRBJ2-1; clone size: .; CDR3 length: 15; D gene: TRBD2; CDR3 DNA: TGCGCCAGCAGCGCCACTAGCGGGGCTTACAATGAGCAGTTCTTC; CDR3 protein: CASSATSGAYNEQFF
V gene: TRBV15; J gene: TRBJ2-3; clone size: few; CDR3 length: 16; D gene: TRBD2; CDR3 DNA: TGTGCCACCCGTGCTAATGCGGGGGGCTACACAGATACGCAGTATTTT; CDR3 protein: CATRANAGGYTDTQYF
V gene: TRBV7-2; J gene: TRBJ1-2; clone size: .; CDR3 length: 16; D gene: .; CDR3 DNA: TGTGCCAGCAGCTTCTATACCGGGACATCTAACTATGGCTACACCTTC; CDR3 protein: CASSFYTGTSNYGYTF
V gene: TRBV4-3; J gene: TRBJ2-3; clone size: few; CDR3 length: 16; D gene: .; CDR3 DNA: TGCGCCAGCAGCCAAGAGTCCCTCAGGGCTACAGATACGCAGTATTTT; CDR3 protein: CASSQESLRATDTQYF
V gene: TRBV4-1; J gene: TRBJ1-2; clone size: .; CDR3 length: 15; D gene: .; CDR3 DNA: TGCGCCAGCAGCCAAGATCTGTCTGCTAACTATGGCTACACCTTC; CDR3 protein: CASSQDLSANYGYTF
V gene: TRBV6-5; J gene: TRBJ2-7; clone size: .; CDR3 length: 16; D gene: .; CDR3 DNA: TGTGCCAGCAGTTACTCCAGGGGCGGGAGCTCCTACGAGCAGTACTTC; CDR3 protein: CASSYSRGGSSYEQYF
V gene: TRBV4-2; J gene: TRBJ2-1; clone size: .; CDR3 length: 15; D gene: .; CDR3 DNA: TGTGCCAGCAGCCGCTCACTAGGGCCCTCCAATGAGCAGTTCTTC; CDR3 protein: CASSRSLGPSNEQFF
V gene: TRBV11-2; J gene: TRBJ2-1; clone size: .; CDR3 length: 16; D gene: TRBD2; CDR3 DNA: TGTGCCAGCATCCCGACACTAGCGGGGGGGCGCAATGAGCAGTTCTTC; CDR3 protein: CASIPTLAGGRNEQFF
V gene: TRBV2; J gene: TRBJ1-5; clone size: .; CDR3 length: 12; D gene: .; CDR3 DNA: TGTGCCAGCAGGGGGGAGGGTCAGCCCCAGCATTTT; CDR3 protein: CASRGEGQPQHF
V gene: TRBV14; J gene: TRBJ2-7; clone size: .; CDR3 length: 13; D gene: .; CDR3 DNA: TGTGCCAGCAGCCAAGTACATCCCTACGAGCAGTACTTC; CDR3 protein: CASSQVHPYEQYF
V gene: TRBV27; J gene: TRBJ2-1; clone size: few; CDR3 length: 16; D gene: TRBD1; CDR3 DNA: TGTGCCAGCAGTCCAGGGGGCGGGGCGGGTTACAATGAGCAGTTCTTC; CDR3 protein: CASSPGGGAGYNEQFF
V gene: TRBV7-9; J gene: TRBJ2-1; clone size: once; CDR3 length: 16; D gene: TRBD1; CDR3 DNA: TGTGCCAGCAGCCGGACCCCGGGACAGGGGGACAATGAGCAGTTCTTC; CDR3 protein: CASSRTPGQGDNEQFF
V gene: TRBV6-5; J gene: TRBJ2-3; clone size: .; CDR3 length: 14; D gene: .; CDR3 DNA: TGTGCCAGCAGTTATGCGGGTAACACAGATACGCAGTATTTT; CDR3 protein: CASSYAGNTDTQYF
V gene: TRBV7-2; J gene: TRBJ2-7; clone size: .; CDR3 length: 15; D gene: TRBD2; CDR3 DNA: TGTGCCAGCAGCTTAGCTGGTAGCGGGAGGTTCCGGGAGTACTTC; CDR3 protein: CASSLAGSGRFREYF
V gene: TRBV6-6; J gene: TRBJ2-2; clone size: .; CDR3 length: 15; D gene: TRBD2; CDR3 DNA: TGTGCCAGCAGCGACCAGCGGGGAGACACCGGGGAGCTGTTTTTT; CDR3 protein: CASSDQRGDTGELFF
V gene: TRBV7-9; J gene: TRBJ1-1; clone size: .; CDR3 length: 14; D gene: TRBD1; CDR3 DNA: TGTGCCAGCAGCGGGGACAGGGTTAGCACTGAAGCTTTCTTT; CDR3 protein: CASSGDRVSTEAFF
V gene: TRBV9; J gene: TRBJ2-7; clone size: .; CDR3 length: 15; D gene: .; CDR3 DNA: TGTGCCAGCAGCGCCCACAGGGCTTCTCCCTACGAGCAGTACTTC; CDR3 protein: CASSAHRASPYEQYF
V gene: TRBV7-9; J gene: TRBJ1-2; clone size: .; CDR3 length: 15; D gene: .; CDR3 DNA: TGTGCCAGCAGCTTAGCGGGAGGGGCTCCCTATGGCTACACCTTC; CDR3 protein: CASSLAGGAPYGYTF
V gene: TRBV18; J gene: TRBJ1-4; clone size: .; CDR3 length: 12; D gene: .; CDR3 DNA: TGTGCCAGCTCACCGTCGGTTGAAAAACTGTTTTTT; CDR3 protein: CASSPSVEKLFF
V gene: TRBV4-1; J gene: TRBJ2-2; clone size: .; CDR3 length: 15; D gene: .; CDR3 DNA: TGCGCCAGCAGCCAAACATTCAGGGCCACCGGGGAGCTGTTTTTT; CDR3 protein: CASSQTFRATGELFF
V gene: TRBV4-2; J gene: TRBJ2-5; clone size: .; CDR3 length: 17; D gene: .; CDR3 DNA: TGTGCCAGCAGCCTTAGCGATAGCCCGGGACTGTGGGAGACCCAGTACTTC; CDR3 protein: CASSLSDSPGLWETQYF
V gene: TRBV4-2; J gene: TRBJ2-3; clone size: .; CDR3 length: 18; D gene: TRBD2; CDR3 DNA: TGTGCCAGCAGCCGTGGGACTAGCGGGGCCTCAGGGACAGATACGCAGTATTTT; CDR3 protein: CASSRGTSGASGTDTQYF
V gene: TRBV5-1; J gene: TRBJ1-1; clone size: .; CDR3 length: 15; D gene: TRBD1; CDR3 DNA: TGCGCCAGCCGACCTCACAGGGGAGGTGACACTGAAGCTTTCTTT; CDR3 protein: CASRPHRGGDTEAFF
V gene: TRBV19; J gene: TRBJ2-1; clone size: .; CDR3 length: 17; D gene: TRBD1; CDR3 DNA: TGTGCCAGTAGTCGAATAACAGGGGATGCCTCCTACAATGAGCAGTTCTTC; CDR3 protein: CASSRITGDASYNEQFF